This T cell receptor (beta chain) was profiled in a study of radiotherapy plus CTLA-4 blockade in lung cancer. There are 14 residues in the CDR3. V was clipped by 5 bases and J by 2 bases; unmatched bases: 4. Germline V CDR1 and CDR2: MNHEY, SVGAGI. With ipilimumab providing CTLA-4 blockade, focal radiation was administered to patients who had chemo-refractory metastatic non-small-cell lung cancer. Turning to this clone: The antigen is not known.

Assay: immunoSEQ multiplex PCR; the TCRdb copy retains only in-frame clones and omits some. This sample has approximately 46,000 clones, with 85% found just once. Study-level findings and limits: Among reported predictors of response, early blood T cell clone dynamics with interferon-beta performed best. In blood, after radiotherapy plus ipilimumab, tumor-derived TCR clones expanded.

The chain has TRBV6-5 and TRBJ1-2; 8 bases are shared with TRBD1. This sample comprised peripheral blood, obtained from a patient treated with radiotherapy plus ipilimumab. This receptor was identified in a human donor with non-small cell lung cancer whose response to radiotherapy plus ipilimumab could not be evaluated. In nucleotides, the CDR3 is TGTGCCAGCAGTGATCCAGGGGGCAACTATGGCTACACCTTC. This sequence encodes CASSDPGGNYGYTF.